This TCR beta chain was identified in a study of blood T cell repertoires in COVID-19 (dated by TCRdb to 2018 to 2020). Describing the broader study: Samples covering the acute and convalescent phases of COVID-19 were provided by collaborators in the United States, Italy and Spain. The repertoires were released in a freely available public database intended as a resource for research on the immune response to SARS-CoV-2. The material from the prospective study consisted of cDNA or gDNA derived from T cells, B-cell-depleted T cells, or PBMCs. Where available, HLA class I and class II types were taken from metadata supplied by the sample provider and were not determined by assay-based typing. The dataset comprised deeply sampled blood TCRbeta repertoires from subjects exposed to, actively infected with, or recovered from COVID-19. Sample metadata almost always included a de-identified subject ID, COVID-19 status, age in years and sex. The samples were drawn from two sources: the first 160 participants of the ongoing ImmuneRACE study, and 1,254 subjects contributed by 6 global collaborators.

Findings and caveats that apply to the study as a whole: Clinical and demographic metadata were provided uncurated, with the amount varying by source and participant.

As to this clone: The clone's antigen remains unknown. No base-level quality is on record; no much larger clone is a single base apart.

TCRbeta CDR3 regions were amplified from genomic DNA by means of the immunoSEQ Assay, a bias-controlled multiplex PCR. In the authors' own workflow: Within the assay, amplification of reference gene primers was used to estimate how many nucleated cells each sample contained. To quantify the absolute abundance of each unique TCRbeta CDR3 rearrangement, sequence reads were collapsed and filtered. For each sample, productive Simpson clonality was calculated as the square root of Simpson's diversity index over productive rearrangements. TCRdb stores this immuneACCESS table with in-frame sequences only. Part of the clones is absent; in the studies checked, under half of the shortfall reflects unresolved V genes, and no reason is known for the rest. V and J calls plus clone size are reproduced from that table; the DNA served to infer D and trimming. The sample includes over 300,000 clones, with approximately 82% observed a single time. Together, the top ten hold roughly 1.2% of the sample.

Each collaborating institution followed its own protocols to collect whole blood in K2EDTA tubes. Collaborator samples were shipped for TCRbeta analysis as frozen whole blood, isolated PBMCs, or DNA extracted from either sample type. After removal of 3 bases from V and 1 base from J, the junction retains 12 bases not matched to a gene. The germline V gene sets CDR1 to MRHNA and CDR2 to SNTAGT. Including the terminal cysteine and phenylalanine, the CDR3 comprises 18 residues. The entry retains the CDR3 DNA only, 54 bases that are in frame from base 1. Sequenced material: peripheral blood. Rearrangement joined TRBV6-4 to TRBJ2-5; 9 of the junction bases match TRBD2. This TCR came from a woman aged 50 to 60 with acute or convalescent COVID-19. CDR3 protein: CASSEGVLSGGPQETQYF. The DNA reads as follows: TGTGCCAGCAGTGAAGGGGTGCTCAGCGGGGGGCCCCAAGAGACCCAGTACTTC.